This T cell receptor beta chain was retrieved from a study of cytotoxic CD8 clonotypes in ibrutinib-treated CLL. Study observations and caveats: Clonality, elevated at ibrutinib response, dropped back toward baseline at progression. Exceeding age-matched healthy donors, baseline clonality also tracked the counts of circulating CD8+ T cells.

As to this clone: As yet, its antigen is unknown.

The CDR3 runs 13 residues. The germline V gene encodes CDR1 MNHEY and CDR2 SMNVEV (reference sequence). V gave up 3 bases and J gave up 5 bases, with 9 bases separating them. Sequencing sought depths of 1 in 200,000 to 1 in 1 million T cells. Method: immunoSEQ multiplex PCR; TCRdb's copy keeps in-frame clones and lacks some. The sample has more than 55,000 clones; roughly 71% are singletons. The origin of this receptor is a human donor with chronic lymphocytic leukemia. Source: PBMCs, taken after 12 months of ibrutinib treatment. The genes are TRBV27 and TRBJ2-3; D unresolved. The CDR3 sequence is CASSFRRRDTQYF. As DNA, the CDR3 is TGTGCCAGCAGTTTTCGACGCAGAGATACGCAGTATTTT.